This TCR beta chain was recorded in a study of blood T cell repertoires in COVID-19. Methods used by the authors: Counts of nucleated cells, estimated from reference gene primer amplification, were obtained. Data came from immunoSEQ multiplex PCR; TCRdb stores just in-frame clones and leaves some out. V, J and clone size reflect that table, while D and trimming were determined from the DNA. The profile shows about 160,000 clones, around 80% of them singletons. Losses at the gene ends were 6 bases for V and 6 bases for J; bases not matched to a gene: 15. The CDR3 extends over 16 amino acids. Germline-derived CDR1 and CDR2 are KGHSH and LQKENI. This clone came up once. Cohort assignment relied on participant-reported clinical history. The recovered donors of Cohort 3 showed two negative PCRs, clearance, or symptom resolution.

This chain uses TRBV18 with TRBJ2-3; TRBD1 matches 7 bases. This TCR came from a woman in her sixties who had recovered from COVID-19. The sequencing sample was made of PBMCs or T cells enriched from blood (not recorded which). CDR3 protein: CASSSGTERDVDTQYF. The CDR3 DNA reads as TGTGCCAGCTCTTCCGGGACAGAAAGGGATGTTGATACGCAGTATTTT.